The TCR beta chain under discussion was sequenced for a study of T-cell memory formation after mild COVID-19. The overall study: For the most part, TCR clusters were specific to one donor. Study results and caveats: Of the contracting clones, CD4+ ones lay mainly in CM and EM, and CD8+ ones in EMRA. Some clones that responded were present in memory (sampled pre-infection), which suggests cross-reactive memory joined.

A 5'RACE reaction primed in the constant segment made cDNA libraries of TCR alpha and TCR beta, and these carried sample barcodes and UMIs. From the 5' RACE reads, TCRdb called clonotypes with MiXCR, one entry per CDR3 protein. The data show 400,000 or so distinct CDR3 sequences, 20% to 25% seen once. V lost 0 bases, J lost 3 bases, and 12 bases lay in between. The CDR3 extends over 16 amino acids. From germline, CDR1 is LGHNA and CDR2 YSLEER. Worth noting for this clonotype: What it binds is unknown.

The clonotype originates from an adult woman who had mild COVID-19 (a few samples of this study predate the infection). Cell type and time point are not known. The sample was PBMCs or a T cell subset sorted from them (not recorded which). The chain employs TRBV4-3 and TRBJ2-1; D is uncertain. CDR3 region: CASSQEASNFYNEQFF. The CDR3 bases are TGCGCCAGCAGCCAAGAGGCTTCCAACTTCTACAATGAGCAGTTCTTC.